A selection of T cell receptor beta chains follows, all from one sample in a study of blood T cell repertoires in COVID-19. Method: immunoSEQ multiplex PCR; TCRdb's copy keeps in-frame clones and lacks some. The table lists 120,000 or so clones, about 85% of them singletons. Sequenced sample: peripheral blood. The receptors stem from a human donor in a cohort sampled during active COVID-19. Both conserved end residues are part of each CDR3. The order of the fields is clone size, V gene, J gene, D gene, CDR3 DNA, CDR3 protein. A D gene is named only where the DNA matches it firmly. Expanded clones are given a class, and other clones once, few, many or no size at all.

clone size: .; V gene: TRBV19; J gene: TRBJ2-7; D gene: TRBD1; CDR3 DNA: TGTGCCAGTAGCCCCTGGGGGGGGACAGGGACCTACGAGCAGTACTTC; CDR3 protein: CASSPWGGTGTYEQYF
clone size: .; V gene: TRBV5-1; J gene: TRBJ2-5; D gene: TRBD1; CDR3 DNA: TGCGCCAGCAGGGAGCTGAACAGGGGCCAAGAGACCCAGTACTTC; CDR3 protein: CASRELNRGQETQYF
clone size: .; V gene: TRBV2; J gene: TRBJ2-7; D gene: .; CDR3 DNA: TGTGCCAGCAGAGGCGGCACTGAGCAGTACTTC; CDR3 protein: CASRGGTEQYF
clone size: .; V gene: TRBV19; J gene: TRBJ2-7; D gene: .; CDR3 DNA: TGTGCCAGTAGTAAGGCGACAGGCGTGGGCTTTGAGCAGTACTTC; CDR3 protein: CASSKATGVGFEQYF
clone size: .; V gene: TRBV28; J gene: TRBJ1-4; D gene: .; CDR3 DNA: TGTGCCAGCAGTTTTTCCAGAAATGAAAAACTGTTTTTT; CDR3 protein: CASSFSRNEKLFF
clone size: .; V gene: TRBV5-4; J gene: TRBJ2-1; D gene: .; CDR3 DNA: TGTGCGAGCAGGATAGCCCTGAGCTCCTACAATGAGCAGTTCTTC; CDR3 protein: CASRIALSSYNEQFF
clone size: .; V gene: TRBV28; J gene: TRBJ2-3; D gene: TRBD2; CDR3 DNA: TGTGCCAGCAGTCCTCTTAGCGGGGCTACAGATACGCAGTATTTT; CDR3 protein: CASSPLSGATDTQYF
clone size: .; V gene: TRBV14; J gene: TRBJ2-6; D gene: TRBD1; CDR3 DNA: TGTGCCAGCAGCGGCCGGGACAGGGGAGTTTTGGGCTCTGGGGCCAACGTCCTGACTTTC; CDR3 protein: CASSGRDRGVLGSGANVLTF
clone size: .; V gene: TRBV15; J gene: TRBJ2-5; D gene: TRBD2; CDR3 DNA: TGTGCCACCAGCAGAACGGCGCTAGCGGGAGAAGAGACCCAGTACTTC; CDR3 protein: CATSRTALAGEETQYF
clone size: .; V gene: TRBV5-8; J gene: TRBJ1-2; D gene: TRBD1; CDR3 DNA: TGTGCCAGCAGCCCGTATGTAGCAGGACAGGGAGGTGGCTACACCTTC; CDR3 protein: CASSPYVAGQGGGYTF
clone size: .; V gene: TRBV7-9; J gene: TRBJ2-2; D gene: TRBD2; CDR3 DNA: TGTGCCAGCAGCTTAGTTGCGGGGGTCCACACCGGGGAGCTGTTTTTT; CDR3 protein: CASSLVAGVHTGELFF
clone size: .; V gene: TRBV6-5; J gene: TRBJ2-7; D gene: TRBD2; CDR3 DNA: TGTGCCAGCAGTTCTTTGACTAGCGGGAGGACCGAGCAGTACTTC; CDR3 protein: CASSSLTSGRTEQYF
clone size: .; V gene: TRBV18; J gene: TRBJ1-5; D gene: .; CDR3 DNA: TGTGCCAGCTCACCGAGGGTAGGACAGCCCCAGCATTTT; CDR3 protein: CASSPRVGQPQHF
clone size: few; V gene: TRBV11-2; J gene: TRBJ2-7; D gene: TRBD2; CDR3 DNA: TGTGGATCGGCTGTGGCGGGAGGGCCCTACGAGCAGTACTTC; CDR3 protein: CGSAVAGGPYEQYF
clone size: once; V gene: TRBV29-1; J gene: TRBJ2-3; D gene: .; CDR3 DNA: TGCAGCGTTGAAGATCACCTTGGACAGGGAGGGACAGATACGCAGTATTTT; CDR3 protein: CSVEDHLGQGGTDTQYF
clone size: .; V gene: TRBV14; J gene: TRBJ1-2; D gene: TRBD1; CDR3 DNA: TGTGCCAGCAGCCCGTCCCAGGGGGTTGTCTATGGCTACACCTTC; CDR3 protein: CASSPSQGVVYGYTF
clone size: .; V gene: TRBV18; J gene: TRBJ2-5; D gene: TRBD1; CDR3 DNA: TGTGCCAGCTCACCGGACAGGGGTTTCGAGGAGACCCAGTACTTC; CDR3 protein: CASSPDRGFEETQYF
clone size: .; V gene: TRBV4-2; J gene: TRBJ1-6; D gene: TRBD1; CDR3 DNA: TGTGCCAGCAGCCAAACGACAGGGAACTATAATTCACCCCTCCACTTT; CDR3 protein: CASSQTTGNYNSPLHF
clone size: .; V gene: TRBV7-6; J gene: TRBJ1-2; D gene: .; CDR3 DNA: TGTGCCAGCAGTGGGGGGGACTATGGCTACACCTTC; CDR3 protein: CASSGGDYGYTF
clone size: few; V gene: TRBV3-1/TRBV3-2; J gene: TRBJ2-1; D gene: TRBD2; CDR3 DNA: TGTGCCAGCAGCGACGGACTAGCGGGAAATTACAATGAGCAGTTCTTC; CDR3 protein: CASSDGLAGNYNEQFF